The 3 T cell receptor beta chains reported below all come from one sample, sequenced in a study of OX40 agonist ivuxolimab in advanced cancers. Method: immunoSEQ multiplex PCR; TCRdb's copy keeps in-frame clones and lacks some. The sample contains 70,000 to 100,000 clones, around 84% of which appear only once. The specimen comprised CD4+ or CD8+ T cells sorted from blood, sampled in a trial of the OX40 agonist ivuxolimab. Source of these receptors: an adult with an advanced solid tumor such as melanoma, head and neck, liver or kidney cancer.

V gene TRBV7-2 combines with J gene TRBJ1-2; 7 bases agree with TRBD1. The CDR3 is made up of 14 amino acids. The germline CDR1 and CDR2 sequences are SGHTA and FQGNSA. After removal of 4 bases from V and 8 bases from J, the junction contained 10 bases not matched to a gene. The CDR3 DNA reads TGTGCCAGCAGCTCGAGAGGGACAGTCATGGGCTACACCTTC. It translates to CASSSRGTVMGYTF.

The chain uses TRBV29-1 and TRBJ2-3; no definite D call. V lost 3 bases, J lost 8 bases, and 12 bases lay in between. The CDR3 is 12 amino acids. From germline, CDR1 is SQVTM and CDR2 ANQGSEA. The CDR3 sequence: CSVERERGTQYF. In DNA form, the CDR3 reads TGCAGCGTTGAGCGCGAGAGAGGTACGCAGTATTTT.

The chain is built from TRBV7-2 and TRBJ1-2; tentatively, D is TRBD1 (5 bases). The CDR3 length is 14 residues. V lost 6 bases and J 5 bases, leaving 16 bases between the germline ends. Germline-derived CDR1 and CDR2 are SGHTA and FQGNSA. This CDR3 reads CASSPGLGGYGYTF. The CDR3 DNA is TGTGCCAGCAGTCCAGGGTTGGGGGGGTATGGCTACACCTTC.